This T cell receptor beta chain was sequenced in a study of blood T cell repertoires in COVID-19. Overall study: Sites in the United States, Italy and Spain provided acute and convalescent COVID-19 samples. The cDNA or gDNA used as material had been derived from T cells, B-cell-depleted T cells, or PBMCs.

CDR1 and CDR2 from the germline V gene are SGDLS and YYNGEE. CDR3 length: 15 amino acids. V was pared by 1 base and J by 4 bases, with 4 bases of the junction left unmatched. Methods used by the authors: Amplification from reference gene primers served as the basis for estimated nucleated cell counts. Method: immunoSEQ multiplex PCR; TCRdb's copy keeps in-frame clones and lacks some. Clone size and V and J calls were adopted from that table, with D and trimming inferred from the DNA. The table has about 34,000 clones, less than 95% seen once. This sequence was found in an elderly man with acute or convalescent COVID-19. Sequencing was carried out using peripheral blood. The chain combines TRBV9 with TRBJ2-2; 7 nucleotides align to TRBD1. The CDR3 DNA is TGTGCCAGCAGCGTAAAGGGGGCGGTCACCGGGGAGCTGTTTTTT. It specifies CASSVKGAVTGELFF. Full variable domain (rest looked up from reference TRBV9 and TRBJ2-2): DSGVTQTPKHLITATGQRVTLRCSPRSGDLSVYWYQQSLDQGLQFLIQYYNGEERAKGNILERFSAQQFPDLHSELNLSSLELGDSALYFCASSVKGAVTGELFFGEGSRLTVL.